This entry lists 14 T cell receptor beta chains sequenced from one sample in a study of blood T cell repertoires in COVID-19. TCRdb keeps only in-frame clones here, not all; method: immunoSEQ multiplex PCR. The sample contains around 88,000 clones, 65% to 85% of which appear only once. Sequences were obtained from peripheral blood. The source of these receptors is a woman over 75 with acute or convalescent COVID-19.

CDR3 DNA sequence: TGTGCCAGTAGTATACAGGCTTTTAATGAAAAACTGTTTTTT. It yields the protein CASSIQAFNEKLFF. The chain couples TRBV19 to TRBJ1-4; D is ambiguous. CDR1 and CDR2 from the germline V gene are LNHDA and SQIVND (reference sequence). Trimming stripped 2 bases from V and 4 bases from J, with 8 bases between. The CDR3 consists of 14 residues.

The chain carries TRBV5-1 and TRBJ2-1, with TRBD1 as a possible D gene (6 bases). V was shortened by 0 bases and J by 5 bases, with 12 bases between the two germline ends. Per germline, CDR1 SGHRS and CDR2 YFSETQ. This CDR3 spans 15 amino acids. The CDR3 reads CASSLVPGENNEQFF. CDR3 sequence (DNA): TGCGCCAGCAGCTTGGTTCCAGGGGAGAACAATGAGCAGTTCTTC.

CDR3 sequence: CASSIGTGRGDQPQHF. The CDR3 nucleotides read TGTGCCAGTAGTATAGGGACAGGGAGAGGGGATCAGCCCCAGCATTTT. The V and J genes are TRBV19 and TRBJ1-5; 8 nucleotides align to TRBD1. This CDR3 region has 16 residues. Germline V gene sequence: CDR1 LNHDA, CDR2 SQIVND (reference sequence). The ends lost 1 base at V and 5 bases at J; junction bases unmatched: 7.

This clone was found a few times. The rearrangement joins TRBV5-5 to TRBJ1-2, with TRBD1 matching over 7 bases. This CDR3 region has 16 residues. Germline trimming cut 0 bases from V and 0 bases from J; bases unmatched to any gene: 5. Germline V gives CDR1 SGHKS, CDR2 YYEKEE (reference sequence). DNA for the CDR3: TGTGCCAGCAGCTTGGGGGCGAGGGGGCCTAACTATGGCTACACCTTC. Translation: CASSLGARGPNYGYTF.

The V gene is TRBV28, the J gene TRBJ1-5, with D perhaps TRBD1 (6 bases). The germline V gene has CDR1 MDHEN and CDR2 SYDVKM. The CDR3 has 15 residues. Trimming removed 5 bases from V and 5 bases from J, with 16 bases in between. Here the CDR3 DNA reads TGTGCCAGCAGTCCTCAACGGGGGGCCTATCAGCCCCAGCATTTT. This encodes CASSPQRGAYQPQHF.

CDR3 coding DNA: TGCGCCAGCAGCTCTGGACAGGCGGCCGAAGAGACCCAGTACTTC. Translation: CASSSGQAAEETQYF. V and J are TRBV5-1 and TRBJ2-5; TRBD1 agrees at 7 bases. The V gene's germline CDR1 is SGHRS and CDR2 YFSETQ. This CDR3 has 15 amino acids. V was clipped by 3 bases and J by 3 bases; unmatched bases: 8. Full variable domain (remainder filled in from reference TRBV5-1 and TRBJ2-5): KAGVTQTPRYLIKTRGQQVTLSCSPISGHRSVSWYQQTPGQGLQFLFEYFSETQRNKGNFPGRFSGRQFSNSRSEMNVSTLELGDSALYLCASSSGQAAEETQYFGPGTRLLVL.

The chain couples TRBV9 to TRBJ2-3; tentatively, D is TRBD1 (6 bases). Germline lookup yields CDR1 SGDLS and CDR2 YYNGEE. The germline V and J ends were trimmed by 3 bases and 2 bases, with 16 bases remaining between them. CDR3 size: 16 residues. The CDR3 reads CASSGGARGHTDTQYF. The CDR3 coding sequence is TGTGCCAGCAGCGGTGGGGCCAGGGGCCACACAGATACGCAGTATTTT.

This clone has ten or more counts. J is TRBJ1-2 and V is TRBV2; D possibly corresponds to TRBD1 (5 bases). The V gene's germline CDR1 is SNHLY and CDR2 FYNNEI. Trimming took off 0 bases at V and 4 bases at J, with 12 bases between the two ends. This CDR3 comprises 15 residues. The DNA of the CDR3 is TGTGCCAGCAGTGAAGCCGGGGGGGAGTTCTATGGCTACACCTTC. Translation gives CASSEAGGEFYGYTF.

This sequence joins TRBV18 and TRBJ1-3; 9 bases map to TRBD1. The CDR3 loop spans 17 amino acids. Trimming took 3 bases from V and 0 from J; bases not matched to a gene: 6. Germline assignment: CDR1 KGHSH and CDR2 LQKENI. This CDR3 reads CASSPPQGALSGNTIYF. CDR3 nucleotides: TGTGCCAGCTCACCCCCACAGGGGGCCCTCTCTGGAAACACCATATATTTT.

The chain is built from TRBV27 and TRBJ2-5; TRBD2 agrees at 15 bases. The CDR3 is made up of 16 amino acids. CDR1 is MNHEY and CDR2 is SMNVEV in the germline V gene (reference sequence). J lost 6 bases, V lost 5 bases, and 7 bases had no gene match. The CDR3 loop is CASSPRTSGGAQTQYF. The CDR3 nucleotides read TGTGCCAGCAGTCCAAGGACTAGCGGGGGGGCGCAGACCCAGTACTTC.

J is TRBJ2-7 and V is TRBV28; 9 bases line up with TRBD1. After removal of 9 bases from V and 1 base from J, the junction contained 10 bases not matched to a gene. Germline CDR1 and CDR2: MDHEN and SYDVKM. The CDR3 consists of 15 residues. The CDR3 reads CASGPPTGGSYEQYF. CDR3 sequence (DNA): TGTGCCAGTGGGCCCCCGACAGGGGGTTCCTACGAGCAGTACTTC.

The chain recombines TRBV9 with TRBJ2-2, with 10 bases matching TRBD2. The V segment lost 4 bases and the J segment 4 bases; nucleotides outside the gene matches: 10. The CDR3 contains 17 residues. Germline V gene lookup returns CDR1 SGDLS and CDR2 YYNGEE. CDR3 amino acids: CASSPQSGGAVTGELFF. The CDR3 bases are TGTGCCAGCAGCCCCCAAAGCGGGGGGGCGGTCACCGGGGAGCTGTTTTTT.

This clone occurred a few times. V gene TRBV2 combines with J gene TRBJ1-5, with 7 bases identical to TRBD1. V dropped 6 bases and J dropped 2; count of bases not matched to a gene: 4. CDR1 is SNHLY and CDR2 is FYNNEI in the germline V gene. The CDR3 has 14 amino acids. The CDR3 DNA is TGTGCCAGCAGAGCCGGGACAGGCAATCAGCCCCAGCATTTT. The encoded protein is CASRAGTGNQPQHF.

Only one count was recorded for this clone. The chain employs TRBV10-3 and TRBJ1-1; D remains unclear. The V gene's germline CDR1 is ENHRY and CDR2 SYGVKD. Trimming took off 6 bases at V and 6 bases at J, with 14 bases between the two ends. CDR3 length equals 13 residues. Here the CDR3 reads CAIRVQVSAEAFF. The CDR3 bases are TGTGCCATCAGGGTCCAAGTCAGCGCTGAAGCTTTCTTT.